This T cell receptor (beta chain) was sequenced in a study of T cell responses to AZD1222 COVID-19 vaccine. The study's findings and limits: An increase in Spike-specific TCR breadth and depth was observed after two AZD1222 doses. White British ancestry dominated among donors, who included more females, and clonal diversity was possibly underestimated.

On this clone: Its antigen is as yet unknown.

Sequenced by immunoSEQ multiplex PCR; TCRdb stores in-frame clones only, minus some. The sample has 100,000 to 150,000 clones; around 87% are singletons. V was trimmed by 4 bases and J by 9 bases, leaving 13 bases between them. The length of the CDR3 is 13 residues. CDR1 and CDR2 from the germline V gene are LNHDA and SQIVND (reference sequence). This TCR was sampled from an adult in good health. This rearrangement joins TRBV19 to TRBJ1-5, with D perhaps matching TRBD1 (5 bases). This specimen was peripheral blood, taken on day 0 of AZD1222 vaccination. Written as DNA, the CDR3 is TGTGCCAGTAGTAGAAACGGGGACGGGCCCCAGCATTTT. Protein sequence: CASSRNGDGPQHF.